The clone carrying this TCR beta chain was counted between two and nine times. The data are from a study of blood T cell repertoires in COVID-19. Looking at the study overall: COVID-19 samples, acute and convalescent, were from the United States, Italy and Spain.

Original methodology: The authors estimated nucleated cell counts from reference gene primer amplification. Assay: immunoSEQ multiplex PCR; the TCRdb copy retains only in-frame clones and omits some. D and trimming come from the DNA, and the V and J calls and clone size come from that table. The profile shows about 24,000 clones, 89% of them singletons. This CDR3 region has 11 residues. The germline CDR1 and CDR2 sequences are LNHDA and SQIVND (reference sequence). Trimming left V 6 bases short and J 6 bases short, with 8 bases between. The receptor was isolated from a human donor in a cohort sampled during active COVID-19. The V gene is TRBV19, the J gene TRBJ1-1; D ambiguous. The sample consisted of peripheral blood. CDR3 loop: CASRRGAEAFF. The CDR3 DNA reads TGTGCCAGTAGACGGGGAGCTGAAGCTTTCTTT. The variable domain in full, completed from reference TRBV19 and TRBJ1-1, reads DGGITQSPKYLFRKEGQNVTLSCEQNLNHDAMYWYRQDPGQGLRLIYYSQIVNDFQKGDIAEGYSVSREKKESFPLTVTSAQKNPTAFYLCASRRGAEAFFGQGTRLTVV.